The rows below give T cell receptor beta chains drawn from one sample of a study of vaccination effects on CD4 cells after COVID-19. The antigens of these receptors remain unknown. Method: immunoSEQ multiplex PCR; TCRdb's copy keeps in-frame clones and lacks some. The sample shows tens of thousands of clones, more than 60% of them seen only once. The specimen was CD4+ T cells from PBMCs cultured with SARS-CoV-2 spike peptides, collected after COVID-19 vaccination. These TCRs come from a human donor who received a COVID-19 vaccine. Both conserved end residues are part of each CDR3. The order of the fields is clone size, V gene, J gene, D gene, CDR3 DNA, CDR3 protein. D genes are given only for firm matches. The size entry is marked missing in some rows and otherwise reads once, few, many or a size class.

NA	TRBV11-3	TRBJ1-1	NA	TGTGCCAGCAGCCCCAGCATGAACACTGAAGCTTTCTTT	CASSPSMNTEAFF
NA	TRBV5-5	TRBJ2-2	NA	TGTGCCAGCAGCCCCCTAGGCGGGGTAAACACCGGGGAGCTGTTTTTT	CASSPLGGVNTGELFF
NA	TRBV11-2	TRBJ1-2	NA	TGTGCCAGCAGCTCTTACTGGACGCCTGGTCAGCCTTATGGCTACACCTTC	CASSSYWTPGQPYGYTF
NA	TRBV6-1	TRBJ2-2	TRBD2	TGTGCCAGCAGTGTCACGGCGGGGGCGAACACCGGGGAGCTGTTTTTT	CASSVTAGANTGELFF
few	TRBV27	TRBJ1-6	NA	TGTGCCAGCAGTTTATCGGCAGTCATGGGTAATTCACCCCTCCACTTT	CASSLSAVMGNSPLHF
NA	TRBV9	TRBJ2-2	TRBD1	TGTGCCAGCACTCCCCTTGGGACAGCGAACACCGGGGAGCTGTTTTTT	CASTPLGTANTGELFF
NA	TRBV5-1	TRBJ1-2	NA	TGCGCCAGCAGCTTGCAACCACAGGGCGGCTATGGCTACACCTTC	CASSLQPQGGYGYTF
few	TRBV15	TRBJ2-2	TRBD2	TGTGCCACCAGCCTCACTAGCGGGAGGGCGGGCACCGGGGAGCTGTTTTTT	CATSLTSGRAGTGELFF
NA	TRBV5-1	TRBJ2-7	TRBD1	TGCGCCAGCAGCTTGAAGTTAGGACAGGCAGCCGAGCAGTACTTC	CASSLKLGQAAEQYF
NA	TRBV2	TRBJ1-4	TRBD1	TGTGCCAGCAGTAACACCGGGACAGTAAATGAAAAACTGTTTTTT	CASSNTGTVNEKLFF
NA	TRBV7-9	TRBJ1-1	NA	TGTGCCAGCAGCTTACGAAGATTAAAAGAGGGGGAGAAGACTGAAGCTTTCTTT	CASSLRRLKEGEKTEAFF
NA	TRBV3-1/TRBV3-2	TRBJ1-1	NA	TGTGCCAGCAGCCTCAGGGGGAACACTGAAGCTTTCTTT	CASSLRGNTEAFF
NA	TRBV6-6	TRBJ1-2	TRBD1	TGTGCCAGCAGCGCGGGACAGGGCCTCTCTAACTATGGCTACACCTTC	CASSAGQGLSNYGYTF
hyperexpanded	TRBV25-1	TRBJ1-1	NA	TGTGCCAGCAGTGAATCGGGCAGGGTGAAGGAAGCTTTCTTT	CASSESGRVKEAFF
NA	TRBV6-5	TRBJ1-4	NA	TGTGCCAGCAGTCGCCGTGGGGGCTCGGGGAAACTGTTTTTT	CASSRRGGSGKLFF
NA	TRBV15	TRBJ2-2	TRBD1	TGTGCCACCAGCAGGGAGCAGGGGGCCGGGGAGCTGTTTTTT	CATSREQGAGELFF
NA	TRBV19	TRBJ2-5	TRBD1	TGTGCCACACAACCGATGACAGGGGGGAATAAGGAAGCCCAGTACTTC	CATQPMTGGNKEAQYF
NA	TRBV4-2	TRBJ2-2	TRBD1	TGTGCCAGCAGCCAAGAGGGACAGGGGACTCGTGGGGAGCTGTTTTTT	CASSQEGQGTRGELFF
NA	TRBV11-2	TRBJ2-7	TRBD2	TGTGCCAGCAGCTTAGTCGGGAGGGTGAACTACGAGCAGTACTTC	CASSLVGRVNYEQYF
NA	TRBV11-2	TRBJ2-2	NA	TGTGCCAGCAGACGACTAGTAGCCGGGGAGCTGTTTTTT	CASRRLVAGELFF
medium-sized	TRBV4-1	TRBJ2-5	NA	TGCGCCAGCAGCCCTGAGGACAGCCCACGTGAGACCCAGTACTTC	CASSPEDSPRETQYF
NA	TRBV5-1	TRBJ2-5	NA	TGCGCCAGCAGCTTCACCCTCCAAGAGACCCAGTACTTC	CASSFTLQETQYF